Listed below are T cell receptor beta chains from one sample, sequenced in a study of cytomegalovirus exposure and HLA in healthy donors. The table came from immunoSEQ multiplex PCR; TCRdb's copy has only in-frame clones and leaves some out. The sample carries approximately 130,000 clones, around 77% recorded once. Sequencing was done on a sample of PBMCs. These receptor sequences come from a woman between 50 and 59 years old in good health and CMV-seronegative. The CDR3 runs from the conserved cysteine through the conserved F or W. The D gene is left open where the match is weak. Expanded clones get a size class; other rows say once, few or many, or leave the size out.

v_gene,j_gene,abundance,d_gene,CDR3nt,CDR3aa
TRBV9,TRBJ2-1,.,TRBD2,TGTGCCAGCAGCTCGACTAGCGTGCCTGAGCAGTTCTTC,CASSSTSVPEQFF
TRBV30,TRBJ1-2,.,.,TGTGCCTGGAGTGTAGCGGGTGCCGGGGGCTACACCTTC,CAWSVAGAGGYTF
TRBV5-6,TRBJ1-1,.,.,TGTGCCAGCAGCTTGTCGGCAGGGTCAGCTTTCTTT,CASSLSAGSAFF
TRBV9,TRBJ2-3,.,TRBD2,TGTGCCAGCAGCGTAGGAAGCGGGAGAAGCACAGATACGCAGTATTTT,CASSVGSGRSTDTQYF
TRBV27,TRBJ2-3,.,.,TGTGCCAGCAGGCCTCAGGGGGGTAGCACAGATACGCAGTATTTT,CASRPQGGSTDTQYF
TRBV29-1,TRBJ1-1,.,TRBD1,TGCAGCGTAGCCCACAGGGGGCCAGACACTGAAGCTTTCTTT,CSVAHRGPDTEAFF
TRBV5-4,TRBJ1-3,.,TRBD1,TGTGCCAGCAGCTCGGGACAGGCTCGAAACACCATATATTTT,CASSSGQARNTIYF
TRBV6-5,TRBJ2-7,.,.,TGTGCCAGCAGTTCCCGACGGGGTCTTGGGTACGAGCAGTACTTC,CASSSRRGLGYEQYF
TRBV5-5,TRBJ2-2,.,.,TGTGCCAGCAGCCCATCGAGCGGGTGGAACACCGGGGAGCTGTTTTTT,CASSPSSGWNTGELFF
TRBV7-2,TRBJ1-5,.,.,TGTGCCAGCAGCCTTGCGGGGAGTGACAATCAGCCCCAGCATTTT,CASSLAGSDNQPQHF
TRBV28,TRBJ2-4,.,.,TGTGCCAGCAGTTTACCTCAACAGGGATCCGTTCAGTACTTC,CASSLPQQGSVQYF
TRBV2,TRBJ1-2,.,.,TGTGCCAGCAGTGAAATTGTAACAGTCTATGGCTACACCTTC,CASSEIVTVYGYTF
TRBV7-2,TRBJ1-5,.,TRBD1,TGTGCCAGCAGCCCCGGGACAGGGGGCAATCAGCCCCAGCATTTT,CASSPGTGGNQPQHF
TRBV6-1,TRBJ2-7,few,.,TGTGCCAGCAGTGTGACAGGACCCTACGAGCAGTACTTC,CASSVTGPYEQYF
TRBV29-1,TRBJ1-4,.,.,TGCAGCGCAGGGACAAGAGGGGAAAAACTGTTTTTT,CSAGTRGEKLFF
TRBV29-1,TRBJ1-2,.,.,TGCAGCGTTGGGACAGCTAACTATGGCTACACCTTC,CSVGTANYGYTF
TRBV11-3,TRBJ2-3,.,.,TGTGCCAGCAGCTTAGATCGGGGAGGCCGTCGAGGGGATACGCAGTATTTT,CASSLDRGGRRGDTQYF
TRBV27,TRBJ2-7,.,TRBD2,TGTGCCAGCAGACTAGCGGGAGGGTACGAGCAGTACTTC,CASRLAGGYEQYF
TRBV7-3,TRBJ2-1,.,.,TGTGCCAGCAGCCCGCATAGCGCGAATGAGCAGTTCTTC,CASSPHSANEQFF
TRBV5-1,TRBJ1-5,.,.,TGCGCCAGCAGCTTGGCCCCGACAGGTGGTCAGCCCCAGCATTTT,CASSLAPTGGQPQHF
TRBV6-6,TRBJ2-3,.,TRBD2,TGTGCCAGCAGTAGTCTAGCGGGAGTGTCAGATACGCAGTATTTT,CASSSLAGVSDTQYF
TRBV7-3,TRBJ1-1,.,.,TGTGCCAGCAGCTTAGGGAGGACACCCAACACTGAAGCTTTCTTT,CASSLGRTPNTEAFF
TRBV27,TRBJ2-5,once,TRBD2,TGTGCCAGCAGTTCCCCTCGCGGGAGGGAAGAGACCCAGTACTTC,CASSSPRGREETQYF
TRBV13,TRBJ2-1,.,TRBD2,TGTGCCAGCAGCTTAGGAGCGGGAGGGCCCTTTTCGTTCTTC,CASSLGAGGPFSFF
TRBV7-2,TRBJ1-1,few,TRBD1,TGTGCCAGCAGCTTATCCAGGGGGCACACTGAAGCTTTCTTT,CASSLSRGHTEAFF
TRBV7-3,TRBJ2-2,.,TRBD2,TGTGCCAGCAGCTTACCCAGCGGGAGTGGTCAAACCGGGGAGCTGTTTTTT,CASSLPSGSGQTGELFF
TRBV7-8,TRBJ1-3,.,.,TGTGCCAGCAGCTTAATTAGGTCGACAACCTCTGGAAACACCATATATTTT,CASSLIRSTTSGNTIYF
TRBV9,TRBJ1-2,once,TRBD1,TGTGCCAGCAGCGCAGGGGGGTCGGCGAGTATTAACTATGGCTACACCTTC,CASSAGGSASINYGYTF
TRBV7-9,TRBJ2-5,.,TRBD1,TGTGCCAGCAGCCCCAGACAGGGACCCCAAGAGACCCAGTACTTC,CASSPRQGPQETQYF
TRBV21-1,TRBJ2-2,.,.,.,CASVGQGNTGELFF
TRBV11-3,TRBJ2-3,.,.,TGTGCCAGCAGCTTAGGGGCGGGGGCCTCCACAGATACGCAGTATTTT,CASSLGAGASTDTQYF